A single sample is the source of the 26 T cell receptor beta chains below, sequenced in a study of cytomegalovirus exposure and HLA in healthy donors (dated by TCRdb to the late 2010s). Library creation used the immunoSEQ multiplex PCR assay. A mixture of 60 forward primers for TCR Vbeta segments and 13 reverse primers for TCR Jbeta segments was used in the multiplex PCR. TCRdb retrieved this table from immuneACCESS and kept in-frame rearrangements only. Not all clones are present; in checked studies, unresolved V genes account for under half, and no reason is known for the remainder. In this sample's table one finds over 100,000 clones. The ten largest clonotypes hold around 3.4% of the sample. Sequencing used PBMCs. The receptors originated from a man aged 30-40 years in good health and CMV-seronegative.

This chain links TRBV4-3 with TRBJ2-3; 9 bases agree with TRBD2. Germline V gene lookup returns CDR1 LGHNA and CDR2 YSLEER. Trimming removed 3 bases from V and 6 bases from J; junction bases left unmatched: 7. The CDR3 extends over 15 amino acids. The CDR3 sequence: CASSQLAGEGDTQYF. CDR3 in DNA: TGCGCCAGCAGCCAGTTAGCGGGGGAAGGGGATACGCAGTATTTT.

The chain has TRBV6-5 and TRBJ1-2; unclear D gene. This CDR3 region has 14 residues. CDR1 is MNHEY, CDR2 SVGAGI, per germline. The germline V and J ends were trimmed by 0 bases and 5 bases, with 10 bases remaining between them. CDR3 loop: CASSYSNQIYGYTF. The CDR3 DNA is TGTGCCAGCAGTTACTCGAACCAGATTTATGGCTACACCTTC.

This chain links TRBV5-5 with TRBJ2-7; the D gene is possibly TRBD1 (5 bases). Per the germline V gene, CDR1 is SGHKS and CDR2 is YYEKEE (reference sequence). The length of the CDR3 is 14 residues. V was cut by 1 base and J by 5 bases, with 13 bases left in between. CDR3 in amino acids: CASSLSLGQDEQYF. CDR3 nucleotide sequence: TGTGCCAGCAGCTTGTCGTTGGGGCAGGACGAGCAGTACTTC.

V usage is TRBV9 and J usage is TRBJ1-4; 9 bases agree with TRBD1. CDR3 length equals 15 residues. The trim removed 4 bases at V and 7 bases at J, leaving 8 bases unmatched. Germline loops: CDR1 SGDLS, CDR2 YYNGEE. Written as DNA, the CDR3 is TGTGCCAGCAGCCTATTGGGACAGGGAGGTGAAAAACTGTTTTTT. Its translation is CASSLLGQGGEKLFF.

The chain recombines TRBV7-9 with TRBJ2-7, with D possibly matching TRBD1 (6 bases). The length of the CDR3 is 14 residues. V gave up 1 base and J gave up 0 bases, with 7 bases separating them. Germline assignment: CDR1 SEHNR and CDR2 FQNEAQ (reference sequence). CDR3 DNA sequence: TGTGCCAGCAGCTTAGAACAGGGCTCCTACGAGCAGTACTTC. As protein: CASSLEQGSYEQYF.

CDR3 sequence: CASSNLRGTGNTIYF. CDR3 nucleotide sequence: TGTGCCAGCAGCAACCTTCGAGGGACTGGAAACACCATATATTTT. The chain combines TRBV5-5 with TRBJ1-3; D call uncertain. Germline lookup yields CDR1 SGHKS and CDR2 YYEKEE (reference sequence). The V end was cut by 4 bases, the J end by 2 bases, with 13 bases between. CDR3 length: 15 residues.

The J gene is TRBJ2-7, the V gene TRBV4-1; 10 bases fit TRBD1. Looked up from germline, CDR1 is MGHRA and CDR2 is YSYEKL. J gave up 4 bases and V 4 bases, and 1 base lay outside the gene matches. This CDR3 spans 13 amino acids. The CDR3 is CASSPDRGYEQYF. CDR3 in DNA: TGCGCCAGCAGCCCGGACAGGGGGTACGAGCAGTACTTC.

The J gene is TRBJ2-7, the V gene TRBV7-9; D perhaps matches TRBD1 (6 bases). The CDR3 has 13 amino acids. Trimming took 5 bases from V and 6 from J, leaving 14 bases between them. Germline values: CDR1 SEHNR, CDR2 FQNEAQ (reference sequence). The CDR3 nucleotides read TGTGCCAGCAGCGCTTCAGGGGCTTCCGAGCAGTACTTC. Translated, it gives CASSASGASEQYF.

CDR3: CASSLALAVGEQFF. CDR3 DNA: TGTGCCAGCAGCTTAGCACTAGCGGTGGGTGAGCAGTTCTTC. The gene calls are TRBV7-9 and TRBJ2-1; 8 positions agree with TRBD2. This CDR3 is built from 14 residues. V was clipped by 0 bases and J by 9 bases; unmatched bases: 4. CDR1 is SEHNR, CDR2 FQNEAQ, per germline (reference sequence).

The V gene is TRBV19, the J gene TRBJ2-5, with D perhaps TRBD1 (5 bases). The CDR3 totals 12 residues. Germline V gene data show CDR1 as LNHDA and CDR2 as SQIVND (reference sequence). V was clipped by 1 base and J by 5 bases, with 5 bases between them. The CDR3: CASSIAGETQYF. CDR3 bases: TGTGCCAGTAGTATAGCAGGGGAGACCCAGTACTTC.

J is TRBJ2-5 and V is TRBV27; 10 bases fit TRBD2. The germline V gene has CDR1 MNHEY and CDR2 SMNVEV (reference sequence). The V and J ends lost 3 bases and 2 bases, in that order; junction bases with no gene match: 6. This CDR3 contains 16 residues. The CDR3, as DNA: TGTGCCAGCAGTTTCGGTTTTAGCGGGGGGCAAGAGACCCAGTACTTC. Translating it yields CASSFGFSGGQETQYF.

CDR3 residues: CASSLLGQLYANTGELFF. DNA for the CDR3: TGTGCCAGCAGCCTCTTAGGACAACTTTACGCGAACACCGGGGAGCTGTTTTTT. V and J are TRBV11-2 and TRBJ2-2, with D possibly matching TRBD1 (5 bases). This CDR3 comprises 18 residues. Germline V CDR1 and CDR2: SGHAT, FQNNGV. The V end was cut by 5 bases, the J end by 0 bases, with 19 bases between.

The chain joins TRBV18 to TRBJ2-5; 8 bases fit TRBD2. The CDR3 runs 16 residues. Germline V gene sequence: CDR1 KGHSH, CDR2 LQKENI. J lost 6 bases, V lost 3 bases, and 12 bases had no gene match. The DNA of the CDR3 is TGTGCCAGCTCACCGTCGGTTAGCGGGGCTCAAAAGACCCAGTACTTC. Amino acids: CASSPSVSGAQKTQYF.

This rearrangement joins TRBV11-2 to TRBJ2-2; 8 bases align to TRBD2. CDR3 length: 16 residues. V shed 5 bases, J shed 4 bases, and the junction held 9 bases outside the gene matches. Per germline, CDR1 SGHAT and CDR2 FQNNGV. The DNA of the CDR3 is TGTGCCAGCAGCCGCGGGGGGCGAGGTGGCACCGGGGAGCTGTTTTTT. Residues: CASSRGGRGGTGELFF.

Here the CDR3 reads CAISDRHPSSYEQYF. The DNA for the CDR3 is TGTGCCATCAGTGACAGACACCCCAGCTCCTACGAGCAGTACTTC. V and J are TRBV10-3 and TRBJ2-5; D call uncertain. Gene TRBJ2-7 matches the end of the DNA better, so the J call may be wrong. The germline gives CDR1 ENHRY, CDR2 SYGVKD. The CDR3 consists of 15 residues.

The chain carries TRBV7-8 and TRBJ2-5; D unresolved. CDR1 and CDR2 from the germline V gene are SGHVS and FQNEAQ. CDR3 size: 11 residues. With 2 bases removed from V and 5 bases from J, the gap between germline ends came to 3 bases. CDR3 loop: CASSLHETQYF. As DNA, the CDR3 is TGTGCCAGCAGCTTACATGAGACCCAGTACTTC.

The V and J genes are TRBV7-9 and TRBJ2-4; 8 bases match TRBD1. This CDR3 region has 14 residues. CDR1 and CDR2 (germline): SEHNR, FQNEAQ (reference sequence). V lost 4 bases, J lost 5 bases, and 4 bases stayed unmatched. CDR3 coding DNA: TGTGCCAGCAGCTGGACAGGGCCCGAAAACATTCAGTACTTC. This codes for CASSWTGPENIQYF.

V gene TRBV29-1 combines with J gene TRBJ2-1; TRBD1 matches at 7 bases. This CDR3 is 14 amino acids long. The germline V gene encodes CDR1 SQVTM and CDR2 ANQGSEA. V lost 3 bases and J lost 2; bases outside the gene matches: 4. In nucleotides, the CDR3 is TGCAGCGTTGATTCCGGACAGGCCTACAATGAGCAGTTCTTC. It codes for CSVDSGQAYNEQFF.

This chain joins TRBV5-1 and TRBJ2-5, with D perhaps TRBD2 (6 bases). From germline, CDR1 is SGHRS and CDR2 YFSETQ. The CDR3 has 15 amino acids. V shed 4 bases and J shed 4 bases, with 17 bases lying between them. DNA for the CDR3: TGCGCCAGCAGCGGTACGGGACTTGGGGCAGAGACCCAGTACTTC. Protein product: CASSGTGLGAETQYF.

V and J are TRBV19 and TRBJ2-1; a possible D gene is TRBD1 (6 bases). The germline gives CDR1 LNHDA, CDR2 SQIVND (reference sequence). The V and J ends lost 0 bases and 7 bases respectively, with 19 bases between them. This CDR3 region has 17 residues. CDR3 amino acids: CASSIDHYPGAGNEQFF. The CDR3 DNA is TGTGCCAGTAGTATAGATCATTACCCAGGGGCTGGAAATGAGCAGTTCTTC. Full variable domain (remainder filled in from reference TRBV19 and TRBJ2-1): DGGITQSPKYLFRKEGQNVTLSCEQNLNHDAMYWYRQDPGQGLRLIYYSQIVNDFQKGDIAEGYSVSREKKESFPLTVTSAQKNPTAFYLCASSIDHYPGAGNEQFFGPGTRLTVL.

The chain uses TRBV5-1 and TRBJ1-2; 7 bases align to TRBD1. Germline CDR1 SGHRS, CDR2 YFSETQ. The CDR3 totals 15 residues. V was pared by 5 bases and J by 4 bases, with 11 bases of the junction left unmatched. The CDR3 spells CASRDGTEELYGYTF. CDR3 bases: TGCGCCAGCAGGGACGGGACAGAGGAACTCTATGGCTACACCTTC.

The J gene is TRBJ1-1, the V gene TRBV6-5; D may be TRBD1 (5 bases). The CDR3 extends over 12 amino acids. CDR1 is MNHEY and CDR2 is SVGAGI in the germline V gene. V was trimmed by 1 base and J by 8 bases, leaving 8 bases between them. The CDR3 here is CASSYWGGEAFF. For the CDR3, the DNA is TGTGCCAGCAGTTACTGGGGGGGAGAAGCTTTCTTT.

The chain joins TRBV27 to TRBJ1-2; 7 positions agree with TRBD1. The CDR3 has 17 amino acids. Germline CDR1 reads MNHEY; CDR2 reads SMNVEV (reference sequence). J gave up 2 bases and V 2 bases, and 11 bases lay outside the gene matches. CDR3 sequence: CASSLNGQAWVNYGYTF. CDR3 nucleotides: TGTGCCAGCAGTTTAAACGGACAGGCGTGGGTGAACTATGGCTACACCTTC.

This rearrangement joins TRBV27 to TRBJ1-2; a weak D match, TRBD1 (6 bases). Germline lookup yields CDR1 MNHEY and CDR2 SMNVEV (reference sequence). The CDR3 totals 15 residues. Trimming cost V 0 bases and J 4 bases, with 12 bases left between them. The CDR3 is CASSLSNLGGYGYTF. The CDR3 DNA follows: TGTGCCAGCAGTTTATCGAATTTAGGGGGCTATGGCTACACCTTC.

The V and J genes are TRBV7-2 and TRBJ1-1; TRBD1 might be the D (6 bases). Trimming pared 1 base from V and 5 bases from J, leaving 14 bases between. This CDR3 spans 15 amino acids. Germline CDR1 and CDR2: SGHTA and FQGNSA. CDR3 bases: TGTGCCAGCAGCTTAGGTACAGGGCGGCGGACTGAAGCTTTCTTT. Translation: CASSLGTGRRTEAFF.

This rearrangement joins TRBV5-6 to TRBJ2-1, with TRBD2 as a possible D gene (7 bases). V was cut by 4 bases and J by 10 bases, with 21 bases left in between. The CDR3 runs 15 residues. Germline CDR1 and CDR2: SGHDT and YYEEEE. Here the CDR3 reads CASSGAGAEIREQFF. In DNA, the CDR3 is TGTGCCAGCAGCGGCGCGGGGGCCGAGATTCGAGAGCAGTTCTTC.